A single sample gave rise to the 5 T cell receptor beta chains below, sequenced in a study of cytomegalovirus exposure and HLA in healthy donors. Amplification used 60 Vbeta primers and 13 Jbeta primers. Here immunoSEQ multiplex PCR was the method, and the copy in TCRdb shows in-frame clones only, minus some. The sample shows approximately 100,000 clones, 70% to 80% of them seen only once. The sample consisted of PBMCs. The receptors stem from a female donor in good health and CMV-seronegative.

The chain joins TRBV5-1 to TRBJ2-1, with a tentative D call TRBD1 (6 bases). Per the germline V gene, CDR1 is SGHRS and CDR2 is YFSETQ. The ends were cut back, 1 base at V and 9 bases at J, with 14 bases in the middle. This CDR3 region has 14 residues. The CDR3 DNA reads TGCGCCAGCAGCTTGCCACAGGGAGAGGGTGAGCAGTTCTTC. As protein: CASSLPQGEGEQFF.

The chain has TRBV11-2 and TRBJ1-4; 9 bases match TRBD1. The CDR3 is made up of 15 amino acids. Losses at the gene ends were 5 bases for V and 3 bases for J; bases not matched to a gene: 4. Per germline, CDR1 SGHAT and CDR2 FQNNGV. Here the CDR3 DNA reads TGTGCCAGCAGCACACGGACAGGGGCTAATGAAAAACTGTTTTTT. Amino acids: CASSTRTGANEKLFF.

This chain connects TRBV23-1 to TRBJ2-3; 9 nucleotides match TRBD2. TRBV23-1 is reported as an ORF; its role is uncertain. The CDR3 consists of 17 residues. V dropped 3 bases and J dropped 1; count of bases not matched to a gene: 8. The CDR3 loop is CASSHRPAGGCTDTQYF. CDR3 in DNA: TGCGCCAGCAGTCATCGGCCAGCGGGGGGATGCACAGATACGCAGTATTTT.

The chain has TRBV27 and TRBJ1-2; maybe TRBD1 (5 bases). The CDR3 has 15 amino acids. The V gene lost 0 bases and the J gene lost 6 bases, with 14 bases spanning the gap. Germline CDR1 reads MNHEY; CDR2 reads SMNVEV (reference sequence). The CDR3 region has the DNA TGTGCCAGCAGTTTATCGCCCAGGGAAGGGAATGGCTACACCTTC. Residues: CASSLSPREGNGYTF.

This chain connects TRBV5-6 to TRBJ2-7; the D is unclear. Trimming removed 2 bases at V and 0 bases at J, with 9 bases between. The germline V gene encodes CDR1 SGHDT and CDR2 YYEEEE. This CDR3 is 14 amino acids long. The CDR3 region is CASSFTLSSYEQYF. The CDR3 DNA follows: TGTGCCAGCAGCTTTACCCTCAGCTCCTACGAGCAGTACTTC. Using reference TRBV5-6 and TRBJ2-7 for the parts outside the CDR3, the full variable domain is DAGVTQSPTHLIKTRGQQVTLRCSPKSGHDTVSWYQQALGQGPQFIFQYYEEEERQRGNFPDRFSGHQFPNYSSELNVNALLLGDSALYLCASSFTLSSYEQYFGPGTRLTVT.